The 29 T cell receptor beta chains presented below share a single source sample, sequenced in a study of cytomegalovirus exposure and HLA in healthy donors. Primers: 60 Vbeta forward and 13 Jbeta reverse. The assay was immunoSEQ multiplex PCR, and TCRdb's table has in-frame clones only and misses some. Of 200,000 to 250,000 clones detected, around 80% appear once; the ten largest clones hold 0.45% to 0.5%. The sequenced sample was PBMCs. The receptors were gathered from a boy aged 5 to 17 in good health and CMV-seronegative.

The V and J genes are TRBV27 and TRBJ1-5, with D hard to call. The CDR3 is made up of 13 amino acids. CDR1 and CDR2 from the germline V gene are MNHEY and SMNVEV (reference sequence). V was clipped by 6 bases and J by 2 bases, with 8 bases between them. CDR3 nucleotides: TGTGCCAGCAGGAGTAGAGGCAATCAGCCCCAGCATTTT. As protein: CASRSRGNQPQHF.

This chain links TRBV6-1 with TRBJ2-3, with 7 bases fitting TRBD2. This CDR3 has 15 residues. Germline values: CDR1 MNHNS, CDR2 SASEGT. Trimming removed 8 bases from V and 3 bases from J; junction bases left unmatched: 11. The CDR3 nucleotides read TGTGCCAGCGAGCGAGGCGGGGGACGAACAGATACGCAGTATTTT. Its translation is CASERGGGRTDTQYF.

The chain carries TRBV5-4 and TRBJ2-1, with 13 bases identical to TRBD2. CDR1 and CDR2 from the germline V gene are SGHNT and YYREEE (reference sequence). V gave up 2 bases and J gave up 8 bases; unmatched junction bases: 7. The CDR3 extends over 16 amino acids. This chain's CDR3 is CASSFVGLAGDHEQFF. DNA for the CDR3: TGTGCCAGCAGCTTCGTAGGACTAGCGGGAGACCATGAGCAGTTCTTC.

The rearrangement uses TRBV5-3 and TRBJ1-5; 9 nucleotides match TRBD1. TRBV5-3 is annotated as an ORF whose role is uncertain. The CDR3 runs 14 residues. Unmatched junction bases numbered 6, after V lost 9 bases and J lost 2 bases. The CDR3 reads CANPQGAGNQPQHF. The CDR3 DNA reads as TGTGCCAACCCACAGGGGGCGGGCAATCAGCCCCAGCATTTT.

The CDR3 region is CATGGHVNTEAFF. The CDR3 nucleotides are TGTGCCACGGGAGGACATGTGAACACTGAAGCTTTCTTT. The chain uses TRBV2 and TRBJ1-1, with TRBD1 as a possible D gene (5 bases). This CDR3 is built from 13 residues. The V end was cut by 10 bases, the J end by 0 bases, with 12 bases between. CDR1 is SNHLY, CDR2 FYNNEI, per germline.

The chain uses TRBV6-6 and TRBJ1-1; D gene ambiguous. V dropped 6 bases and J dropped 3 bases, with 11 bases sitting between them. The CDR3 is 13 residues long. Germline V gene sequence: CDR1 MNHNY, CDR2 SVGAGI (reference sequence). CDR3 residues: CASSEAFYTEAFF. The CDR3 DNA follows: TGTGCCAGCAGCGAGGCATTTTACACTGAAGCTTTCTTT.

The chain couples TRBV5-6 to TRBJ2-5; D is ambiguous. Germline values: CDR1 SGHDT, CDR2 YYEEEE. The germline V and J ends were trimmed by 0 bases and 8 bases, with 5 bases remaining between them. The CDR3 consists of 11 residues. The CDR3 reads CASSLGRTQYF. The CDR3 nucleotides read TGTGCCAGCAGCTTGGGTAGAACCCAGTACTTC.

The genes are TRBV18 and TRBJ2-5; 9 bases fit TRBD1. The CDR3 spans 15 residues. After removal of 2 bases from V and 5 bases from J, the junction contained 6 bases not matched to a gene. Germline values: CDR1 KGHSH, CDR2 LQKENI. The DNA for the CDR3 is TGTGCCAGCTCACCATTGCCAGGACAGGGGGAGACCCAGTACTTC. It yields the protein CASSPLPGQGETQYF.

The CDR3 DNA reads TGTGCCAGCAGCTTATCTCAGGGGAACACTGAAGCTTTCTTT. As protein: CASSLSQGNTEAFF. The chain joins TRBV11-2 to TRBJ1-1; the D gene is possibly TRBD1 (5 bases). The CDR3 covers 14 residues. Trimming stripped 2 bases from V and 1 base from J, with 8 bases between. Looked up from germline, CDR1 is SGHAT and CDR2 is FQNNGV.

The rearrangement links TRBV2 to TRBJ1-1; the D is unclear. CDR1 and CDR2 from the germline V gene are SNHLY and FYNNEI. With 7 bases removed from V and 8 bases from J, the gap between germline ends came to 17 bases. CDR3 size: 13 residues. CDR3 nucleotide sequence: TGTGCCAGCAATAGGATCGGGAGAACCGAAGCTTTCTTT. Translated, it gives CASNRIGRTEAFF.

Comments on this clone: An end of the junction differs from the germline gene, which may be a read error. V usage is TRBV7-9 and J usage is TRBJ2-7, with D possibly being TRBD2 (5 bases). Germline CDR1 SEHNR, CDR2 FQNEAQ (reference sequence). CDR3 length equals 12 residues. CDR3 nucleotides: TGTTCCAGCAGCTTATTCGAGGGTGAGCAGTACTTC. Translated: CSSSLFEGEQYF.

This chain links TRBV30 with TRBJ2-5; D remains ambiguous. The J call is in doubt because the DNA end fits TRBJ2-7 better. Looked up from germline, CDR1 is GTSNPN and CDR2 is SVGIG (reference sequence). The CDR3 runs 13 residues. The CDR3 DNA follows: TGTGCCTGGAACCCCCGAGTTACCTACGAGCAGTACTTC. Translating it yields CAWNPRVTYEQYF.

CDR3 in DNA: TGCGCCAGCAGTGATACAGGGGGCAACACTGAAGCTTTCTTT. Amino acids: CASSDTGGNTEAFF. V is TRBV10-2 and J is TRBJ1-1, with 9 positions matching TRBD1. Germline CDR1 is WSHSY and CDR2 is SAAADI. This CDR3 region has 14 residues. V shed 3 bases and J 2 bases; nucleotides not matched to a gene: 1.

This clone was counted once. The CDR3: CASSFREAGANVLTF. The CDR3 DNA follows: TGTGCCAGCAGTTTCCGAGAAGCTGGGGCCAACGTCCTGACTTTC. The chain links TRBV6-5 to TRBJ2-6; D call uncertain. Between the trimmed V and J ends, which lost 4 bases and 2 bases, there was a span of 9 bases. Per the germline V gene, CDR1 is MNHEY and CDR2 is SVGAGI. CDR3 length: 15 residues.

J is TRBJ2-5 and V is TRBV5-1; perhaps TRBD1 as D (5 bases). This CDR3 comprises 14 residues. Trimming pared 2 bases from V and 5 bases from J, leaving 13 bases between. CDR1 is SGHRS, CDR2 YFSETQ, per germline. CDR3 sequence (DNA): TGCGCCAGCAGCTTCTTAAAAGGGGCGGAGACCCAGTACTTC. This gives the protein CASSFLKGAETQYF.

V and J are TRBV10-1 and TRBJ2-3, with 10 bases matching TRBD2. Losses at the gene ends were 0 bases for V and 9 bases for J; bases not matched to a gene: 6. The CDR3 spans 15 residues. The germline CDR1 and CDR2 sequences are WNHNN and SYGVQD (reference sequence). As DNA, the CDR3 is TGCGCCAGCAGTGAGTCGACTAGCGGGTATCACACGCAGTATTTT. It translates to CASSESTSGYHTQYF.

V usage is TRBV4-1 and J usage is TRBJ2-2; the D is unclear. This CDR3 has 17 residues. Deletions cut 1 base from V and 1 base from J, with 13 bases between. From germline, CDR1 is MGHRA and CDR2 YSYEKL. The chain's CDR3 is CASSQGWSAGNTGELFF. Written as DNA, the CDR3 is TGCGCCAGCAGCCAAGGGTGGTCCGCAGGGAACACCGGGGAGCTGTTTTTT.

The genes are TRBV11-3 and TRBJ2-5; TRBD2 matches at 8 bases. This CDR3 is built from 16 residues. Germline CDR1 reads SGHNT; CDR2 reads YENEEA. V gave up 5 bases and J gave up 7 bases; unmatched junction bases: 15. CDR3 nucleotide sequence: TGTGCCAGCAGCACGATGACTAGCGCAAACCCAGGGACCCAGTACTTC. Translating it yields CASSTMTSANPGTQYF. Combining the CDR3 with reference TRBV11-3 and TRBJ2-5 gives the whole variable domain EAGVVQSPRYKIIEKKQPVAFWCNPISGHNTLYWYLQNLGQGPELLIRYENEEAVDDSQLPKDRFSAERLKGVDSTLKIQPAELGDSAVYLCASSTMTSANPGTQYFGPGTRLLVL.

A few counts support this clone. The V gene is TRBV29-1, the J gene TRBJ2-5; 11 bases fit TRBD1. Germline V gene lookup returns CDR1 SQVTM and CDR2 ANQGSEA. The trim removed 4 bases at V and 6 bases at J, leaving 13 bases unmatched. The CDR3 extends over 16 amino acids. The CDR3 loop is CSVVSPSGQGGKTQYF. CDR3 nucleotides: TGCAGCGTTGTGAGTCCCTCGGGACAGGGGGGGAAGACCCAGTACTTC.

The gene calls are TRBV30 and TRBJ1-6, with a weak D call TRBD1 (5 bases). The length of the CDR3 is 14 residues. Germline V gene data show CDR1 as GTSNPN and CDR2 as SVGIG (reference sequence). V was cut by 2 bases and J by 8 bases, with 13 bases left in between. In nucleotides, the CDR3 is TGTGCCTGGAGTACTCAAGGGGTGCATTCACCCCTCCACTTT. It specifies CAWSTQGVHSPLHF.

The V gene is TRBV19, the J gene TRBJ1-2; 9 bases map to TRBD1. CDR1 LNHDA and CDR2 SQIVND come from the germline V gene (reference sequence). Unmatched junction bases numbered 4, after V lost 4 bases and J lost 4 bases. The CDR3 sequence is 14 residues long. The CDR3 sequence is CASSRDREGYGYTF. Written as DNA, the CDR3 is TGTGCCAGTAGTAGGGACAGGGAAGGCTATGGCTACACCTTC.

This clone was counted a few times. The CDR3 DNA sequence: TGTGCCAGCAGCTTAGACGGCAGGGGGTTTGCTTTCTTT. This encodes CASSLDGRGFAFF. This chain joins TRBV11-2 and TRBJ1-1, with 7 bases identical to TRBD1. J lost 11 bases, V lost 0 bases, and 6 bases had no gene match. Germline V gene data show CDR1 as SGHAT and CDR2 as FQNNGV. The CDR3 runs 13 residues.

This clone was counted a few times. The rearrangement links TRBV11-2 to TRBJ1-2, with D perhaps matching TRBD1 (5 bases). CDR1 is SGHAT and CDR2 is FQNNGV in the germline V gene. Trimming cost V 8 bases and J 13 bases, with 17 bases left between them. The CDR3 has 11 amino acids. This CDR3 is CASRGGPAATF. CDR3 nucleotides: TGTGCCAGCCGGGGGGGACCCGCAGCCACCTTC.

CDR3 in DNA: TGTGCCAGCAGCACGGAACAGGGTCACACTGAAGCTTTCTTT. Protein product: CASSTEQGHTEAFF. V usage is TRBV6-6 and J usage is TRBJ1-1, with D possibly TRBD1 on 6 matching bases. Trimming removed 6 bases from V and 3 bases from J, with 14 bases in between. Germline V gene sequence: CDR1 MNHNY, CDR2 SVGAGI (reference sequence). The CDR3 is made up of 14 amino acids.

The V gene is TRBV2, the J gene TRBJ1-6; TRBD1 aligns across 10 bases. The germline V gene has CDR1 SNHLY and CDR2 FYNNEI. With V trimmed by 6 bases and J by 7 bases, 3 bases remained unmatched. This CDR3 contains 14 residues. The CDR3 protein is CASRLGQGNSPLHF. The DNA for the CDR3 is TGTGCCAGCAGGCTGGGACAGGGGAATTCACCCCTCCACTTT.

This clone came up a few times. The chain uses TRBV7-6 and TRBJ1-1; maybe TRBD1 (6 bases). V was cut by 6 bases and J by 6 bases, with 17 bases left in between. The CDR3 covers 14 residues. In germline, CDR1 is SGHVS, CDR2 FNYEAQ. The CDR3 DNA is TGTGCCAGCAGTCCATACACCGGGACACCTGAAGCTTTCTTT. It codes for CASSPYTGTPEAFF.

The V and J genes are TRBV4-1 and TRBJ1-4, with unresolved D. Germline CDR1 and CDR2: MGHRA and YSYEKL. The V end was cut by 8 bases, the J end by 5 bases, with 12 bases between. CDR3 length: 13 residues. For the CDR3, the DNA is TGCGCCAGCCGTTTAGAAGTAAATGAAAAACTGTTTTTT. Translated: CASRLEVNEKLFF.

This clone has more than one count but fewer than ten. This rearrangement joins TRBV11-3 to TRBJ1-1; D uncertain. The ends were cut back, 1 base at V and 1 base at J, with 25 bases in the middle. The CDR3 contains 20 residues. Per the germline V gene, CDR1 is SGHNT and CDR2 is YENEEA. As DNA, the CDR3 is TGTGCCAGCAGCTTAGGACTAGGAGTGTGGGCAGAGGGAGGGAACACTGAAGCTTTCTTT. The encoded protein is CASSLGLGVWAEGGNTEAFF.

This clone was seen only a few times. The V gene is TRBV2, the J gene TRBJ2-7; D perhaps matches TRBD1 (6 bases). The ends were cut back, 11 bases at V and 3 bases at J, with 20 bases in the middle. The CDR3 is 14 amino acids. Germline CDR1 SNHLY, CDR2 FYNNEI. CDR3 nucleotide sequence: TGTGCCGGACAGCAGTCACCACTGCTCTACGAGCAGTACTTC. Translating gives CAGQQSPLLYEQYF.